This TCR beta chain was profiled in a study of beta chain features in type 1 diabetes. This CDR3 has 16 amino acids. Germline lookup yields CDR1 SGHVS and CDR2 FNYEAQ. The J segment lost 4 bases and the V segment lost 5 bases, leaving 10 bases of the junction unmatched. Expressed TCRB transcripts were sequenced, since all the RNA that had been isolated was reverse transcribed. Profiled with immunoSEQ multiplex PCR; TCRdb holds only in-frame clones, not every one. Among 500,000 to 700,000 clones listed, 15% to 17% were seen once. This clone was observed a few times. Its antigen remains unknown. Study-level points and caveats: In comparison with healthy donors, patients had naive, central memory and Treg TCRB repertoires that appeared more similar.

Sequencing was done on a sample of naive CD4+ T cells from blood. The clonotype was recovered from a man aged 18-30 years in good health. This chain connects TRBV7-6 to TRBJ1-4, with TRBD1 matching over 7 bases. This CDR3 reads CASSPRTGPLNEKLFF. CDR3 coding DNA: TGTGCCAGCAGCCCAAGGACAGGCCCCCTTAATGAAAAACTGTTTTTT.